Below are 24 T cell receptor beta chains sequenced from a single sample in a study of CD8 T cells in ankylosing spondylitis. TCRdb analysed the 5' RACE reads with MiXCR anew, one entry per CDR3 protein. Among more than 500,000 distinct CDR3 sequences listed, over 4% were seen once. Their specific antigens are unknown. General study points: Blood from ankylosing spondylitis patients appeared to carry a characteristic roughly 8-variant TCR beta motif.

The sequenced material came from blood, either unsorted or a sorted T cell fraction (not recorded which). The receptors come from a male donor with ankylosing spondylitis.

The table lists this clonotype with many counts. The CDR3 nucleotides are TGTGCTAGTGGTTTGGGGACAGGGGTGACGCAGTATTTT. Translation gives CASGLGTGVTQYF. The chain employs TRBV12-5 and TRBJ2-3; 9 bases line up with TRBD1. CDR3 length equals 13 residues. From germline, CDR1 is LGHNT and CDR2 FRNRAP. V was clipped by 1 base and J by 9 bases; unmatched bases: 2.

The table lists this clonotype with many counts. Here the CDR3 DNA reads TGCAGCGACCGGGACTTTCACAATGAGCAGTTCTTC. Protein product: CSDRDFHNEQFF. The gene calls are TRBV29-1 and TRBJ2-1, with TRBD2 as a possible D gene (6 bases). V lost 7 bases and J lost 5, with 12 bases in between. Germline values: CDR1 SQVTM, CDR2 ANQGSEA. The CDR3 runs to 12 residues.

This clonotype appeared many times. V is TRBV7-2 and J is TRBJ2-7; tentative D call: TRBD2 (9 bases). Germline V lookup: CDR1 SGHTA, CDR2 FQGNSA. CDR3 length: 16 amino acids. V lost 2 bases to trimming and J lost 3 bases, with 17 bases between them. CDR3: CASSLFASGTGYEQYF. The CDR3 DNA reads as TGTGCCAGCAGCTTATTTGCTAGCGGGACAGGCTACGAGCAGTACTTC.

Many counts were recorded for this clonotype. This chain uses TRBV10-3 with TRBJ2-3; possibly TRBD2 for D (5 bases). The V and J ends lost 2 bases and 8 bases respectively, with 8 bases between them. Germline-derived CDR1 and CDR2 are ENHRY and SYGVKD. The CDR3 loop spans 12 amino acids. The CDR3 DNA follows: TGTGCCATCAGTGAGCGGACTGGTACGCAGTATTTT. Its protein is CAISERTGTQYF.

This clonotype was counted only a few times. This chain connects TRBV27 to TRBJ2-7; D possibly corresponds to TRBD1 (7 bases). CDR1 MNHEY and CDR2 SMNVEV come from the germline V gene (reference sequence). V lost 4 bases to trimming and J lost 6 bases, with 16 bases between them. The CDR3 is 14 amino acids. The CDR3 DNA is TGTGCCAGCAGTTCGACGCAGGGGGGAGTCGAGCAGTACTTC. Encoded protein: CASSSTQGGVEQYF.

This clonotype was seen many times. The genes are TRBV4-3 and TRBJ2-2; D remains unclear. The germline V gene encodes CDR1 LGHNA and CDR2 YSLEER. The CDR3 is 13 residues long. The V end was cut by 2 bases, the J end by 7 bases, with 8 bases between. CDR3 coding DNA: TGCGCCAGCAGCCAACCTAACGACGGGGAGCTGTTTTTT. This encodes CASSQPNDGELFF.

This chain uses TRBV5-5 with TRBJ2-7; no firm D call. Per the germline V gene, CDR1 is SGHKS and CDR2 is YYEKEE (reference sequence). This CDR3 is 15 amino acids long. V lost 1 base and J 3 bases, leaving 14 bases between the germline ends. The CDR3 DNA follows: TGTGCCAGCAGCTTGCTAGTTGTCTTGGACTACGAGCAGTACTTC. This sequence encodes CASSLLVVLDYEQYF.

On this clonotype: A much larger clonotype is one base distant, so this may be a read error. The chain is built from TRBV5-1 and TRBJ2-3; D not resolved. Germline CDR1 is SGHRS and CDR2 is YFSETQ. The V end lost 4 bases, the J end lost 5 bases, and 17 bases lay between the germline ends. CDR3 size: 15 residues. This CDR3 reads CASSPTLSRIDTQYF. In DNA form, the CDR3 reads TGCGCCAGCAGCCCCACGCTTAGTCGCATAGATACGCAGTATTTT.

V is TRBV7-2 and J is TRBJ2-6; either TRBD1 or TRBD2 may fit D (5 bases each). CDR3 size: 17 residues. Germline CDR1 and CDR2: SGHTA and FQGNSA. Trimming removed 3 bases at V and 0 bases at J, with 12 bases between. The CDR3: CASSFPGRISGANVLTF. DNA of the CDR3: TGTGCCAGCAGCTTTCCGGGACGGATCTCTGGGGCCAACGTCCTGACTTTC.

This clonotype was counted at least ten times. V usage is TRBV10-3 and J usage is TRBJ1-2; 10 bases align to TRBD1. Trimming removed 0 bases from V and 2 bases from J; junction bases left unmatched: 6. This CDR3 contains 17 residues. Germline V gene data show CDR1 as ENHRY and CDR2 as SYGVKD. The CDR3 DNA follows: TGTGCCATCAGTGAGTCGATCGCGGGACAGGGGAACTATGGCTACACCTTC. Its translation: CAISESIAGQGNYGYTF.

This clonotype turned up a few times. As DNA, the CDR3 is TGCAGTGCCGTGAGGAGTGTTCGGAACAATGAGCAGTTCTTC. Protein: CSAVRSVRNNEQFF. The chain has TRBV20-1 and TRBJ2-1; D not certain. Germline CDR1 reads DFQATT; CDR2 reads SNEGSKA (reference sequence). The V end lost 6 bases, the J end lost 5 bases, and 17 bases lay between the germline ends. The CDR3 runs 14 residues.

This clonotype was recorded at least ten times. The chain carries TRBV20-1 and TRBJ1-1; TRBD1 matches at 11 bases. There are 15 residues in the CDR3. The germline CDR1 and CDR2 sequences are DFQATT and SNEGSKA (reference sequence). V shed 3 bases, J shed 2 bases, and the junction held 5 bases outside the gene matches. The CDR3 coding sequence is TGCAGTGCTAGGGGGACAGGGGGTTTCAACACTGAAGCTTTCTTT. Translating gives CSARGTGGFNTEAFF.

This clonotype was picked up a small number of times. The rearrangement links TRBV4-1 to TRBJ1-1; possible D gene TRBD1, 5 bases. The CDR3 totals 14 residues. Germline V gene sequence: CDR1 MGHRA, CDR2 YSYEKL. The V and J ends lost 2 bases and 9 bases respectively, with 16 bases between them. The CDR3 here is CASSQPLQGWQAFF. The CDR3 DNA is TGCGCCAGCAGCCAACCACTGCAGGGTTGGCAAGCTTTCTTT.

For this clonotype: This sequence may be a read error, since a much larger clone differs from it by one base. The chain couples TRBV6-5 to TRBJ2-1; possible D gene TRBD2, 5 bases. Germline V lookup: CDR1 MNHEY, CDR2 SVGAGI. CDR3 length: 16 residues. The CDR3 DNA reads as TGTGCCAGCAGTTACTGGGTGGGAGAGTCCTACAATGGGCAGTTCTTC. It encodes CASSYWVGESYNGQFF.

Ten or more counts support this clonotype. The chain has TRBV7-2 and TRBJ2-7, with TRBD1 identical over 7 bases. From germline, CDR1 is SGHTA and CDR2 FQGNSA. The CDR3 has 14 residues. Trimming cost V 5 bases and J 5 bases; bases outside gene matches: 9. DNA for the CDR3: TGTGCCAGCAGCAGAGACAGGGTAACGAACGAGCAGTACTTC. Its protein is CASSRDRVTNEQYF.

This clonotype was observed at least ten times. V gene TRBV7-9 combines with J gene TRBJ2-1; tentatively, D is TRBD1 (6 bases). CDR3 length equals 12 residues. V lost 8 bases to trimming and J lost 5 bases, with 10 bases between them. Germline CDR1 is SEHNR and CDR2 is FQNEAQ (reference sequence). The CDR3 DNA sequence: TGTGCCAGCGGGGACACTAACAATGAGCAGTTCTTC. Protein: CASGDTNNEQFF.

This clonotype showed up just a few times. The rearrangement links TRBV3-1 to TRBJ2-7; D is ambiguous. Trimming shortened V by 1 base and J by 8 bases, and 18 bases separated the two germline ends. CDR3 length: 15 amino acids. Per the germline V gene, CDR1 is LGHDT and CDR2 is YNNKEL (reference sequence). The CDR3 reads CASSQVVRRLLKQYF. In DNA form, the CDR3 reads TGTGCCAGCAGCCAAGTTGTCCGACGACTGTTGAAGCAGTACTTC.

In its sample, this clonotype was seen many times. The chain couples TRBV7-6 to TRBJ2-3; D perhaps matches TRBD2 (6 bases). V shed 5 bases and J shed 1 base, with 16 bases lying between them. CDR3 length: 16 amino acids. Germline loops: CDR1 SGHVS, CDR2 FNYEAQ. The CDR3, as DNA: TGTGCCAGCAGCCTCCTGGGGCGGAGGGGCACAGATACGCAGTATTTT. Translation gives CASSLLGRRGTDTQYF. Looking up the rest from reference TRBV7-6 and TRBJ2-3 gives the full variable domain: GAGVSQSPRYKVTKRGQDVALRCDPISGHVSLYWYRQALGQGPEFLTYFNYEAQQDKSGLPNDRFSAERPEGSISTLTIQRTEQRDSAMYRCASSLLGRRGTDTQYFGPGTRLTVL.

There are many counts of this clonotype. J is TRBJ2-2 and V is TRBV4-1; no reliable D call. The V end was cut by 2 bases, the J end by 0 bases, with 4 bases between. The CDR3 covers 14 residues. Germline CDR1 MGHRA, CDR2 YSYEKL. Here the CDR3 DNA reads TGCGCCAGCAGCCAACAAGCGAACACCGGGGAGCTGTTTTTT. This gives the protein CASSQQANTGELFF.

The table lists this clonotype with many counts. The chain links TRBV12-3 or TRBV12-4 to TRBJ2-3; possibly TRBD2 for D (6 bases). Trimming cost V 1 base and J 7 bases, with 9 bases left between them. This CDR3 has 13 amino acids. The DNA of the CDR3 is TGTGCCAGCAGTTTAGGGGGGGTATATACGCAGTATTTT. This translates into CASSLGGVYTQYF.

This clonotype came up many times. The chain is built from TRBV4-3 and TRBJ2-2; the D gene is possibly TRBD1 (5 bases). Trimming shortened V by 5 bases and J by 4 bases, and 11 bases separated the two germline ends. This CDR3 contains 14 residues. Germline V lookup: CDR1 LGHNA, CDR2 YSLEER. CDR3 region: CASSFDRTTGELFF. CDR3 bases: TGCGCCAGCAGCTTCGACAGAACCACCGGGGAGCTGTTTTTT.

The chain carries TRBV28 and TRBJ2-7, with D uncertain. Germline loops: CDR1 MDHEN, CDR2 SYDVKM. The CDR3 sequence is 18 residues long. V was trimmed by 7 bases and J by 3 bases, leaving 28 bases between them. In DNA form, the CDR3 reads TGTGCCAGCACCTCAACGACAAGTTTGAGGTTGATTTACTACGAGCAGTACTTC. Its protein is CASTSTTSLRLIYYEQYF.

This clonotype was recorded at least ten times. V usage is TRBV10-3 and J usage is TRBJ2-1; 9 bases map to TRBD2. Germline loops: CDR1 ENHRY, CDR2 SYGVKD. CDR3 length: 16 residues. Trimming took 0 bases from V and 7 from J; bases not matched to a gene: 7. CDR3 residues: CAISESSAGGRNEQFF. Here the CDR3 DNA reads TGTGCCATCAGTGAGTCGTCAGCGGGAGGACGGAATGAGCAGTTCTTC.

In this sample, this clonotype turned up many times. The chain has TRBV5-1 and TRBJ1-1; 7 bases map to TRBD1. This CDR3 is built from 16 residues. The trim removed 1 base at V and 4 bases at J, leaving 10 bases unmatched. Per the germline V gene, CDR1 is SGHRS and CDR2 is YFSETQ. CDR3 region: CASSLSPGGLGTEAFF. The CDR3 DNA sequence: TGCGCCAGCAGCTTGAGCCCAGGGGGTCTGGGCACTGAAGCTTTCTTT.